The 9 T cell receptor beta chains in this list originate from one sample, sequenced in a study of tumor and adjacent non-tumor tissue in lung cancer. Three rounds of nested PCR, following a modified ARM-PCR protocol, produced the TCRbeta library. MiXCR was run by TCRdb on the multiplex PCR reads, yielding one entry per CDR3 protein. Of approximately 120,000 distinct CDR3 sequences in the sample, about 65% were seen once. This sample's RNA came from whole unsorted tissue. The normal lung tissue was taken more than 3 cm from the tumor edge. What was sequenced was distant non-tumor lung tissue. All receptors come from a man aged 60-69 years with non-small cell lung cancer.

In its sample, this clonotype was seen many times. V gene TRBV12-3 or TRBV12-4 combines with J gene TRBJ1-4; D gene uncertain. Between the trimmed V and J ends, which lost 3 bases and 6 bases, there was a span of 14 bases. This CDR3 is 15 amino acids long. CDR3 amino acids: CASSLEVGLDEKLFF. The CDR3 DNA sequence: TGTGCCAGCAGTTTGGAGGTGGGATTGGATGAAAAACTGTTTTTT.

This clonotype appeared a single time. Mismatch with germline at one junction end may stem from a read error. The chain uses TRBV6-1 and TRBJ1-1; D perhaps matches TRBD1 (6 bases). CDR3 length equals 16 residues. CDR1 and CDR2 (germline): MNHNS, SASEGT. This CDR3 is CASSEAGPGADTESFF. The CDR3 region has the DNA TGTGCCAGCAGTGAAGCGGGGCCAGGGGCGGACACTGAATCTTTCTTT.

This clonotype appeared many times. CDR3 sequence: CASSLMGSGSYEQYF. As DNA, the CDR3 is TGTGCCAGCAGCTTGATGGGCTCCGGAAGCTACGAGCAGTACTTC. The chain uses TRBV5-6 and TRBJ2-7; no reliable D call. CDR1 is SGHDT and CDR2 is YYEEEE in the germline V gene. This CDR3 region has 15 residues. Trimming removed 1 base from V and 3 bases from J, with 14 bases in between. Drawing the rest from reference TRBV5-6 and TRBJ2-7, the complete variable domain is DAGVTQSPTHLIKTRGQQVTLRCSPKSGHDTVSWYQQALGQGPQFIFQYYEEEERQRGNFPDRFSGHQFPNYSSELNVNALLLGDSALYLCASSLMGSGSYEQYFGPGTRLTVT.

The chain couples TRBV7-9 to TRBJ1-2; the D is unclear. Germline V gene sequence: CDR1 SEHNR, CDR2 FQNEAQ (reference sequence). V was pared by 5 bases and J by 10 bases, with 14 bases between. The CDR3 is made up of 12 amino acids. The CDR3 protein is CASSLIGITYTF. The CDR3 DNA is TGTGCCAGCAGCCTGATAGGGATAACCTACACCTTC. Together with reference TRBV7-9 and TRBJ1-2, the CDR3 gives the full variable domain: DTGVSQNPRHKITKRGQNVTFRCDPISEHNRLYWYRQTLGQGPEFLTYFQNEAQLEKSRLLSDRFSAERPKGSFSTLEIQRTEQGDSAMYLCASSLIGITYTFGSGTRLTVV.

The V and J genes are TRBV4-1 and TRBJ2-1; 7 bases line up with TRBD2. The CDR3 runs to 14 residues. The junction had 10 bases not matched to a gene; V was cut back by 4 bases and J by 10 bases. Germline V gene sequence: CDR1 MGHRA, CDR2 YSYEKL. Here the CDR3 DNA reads TGCGCCAGCAGCCTCTGTTCTAGCGGAAGGGAGCAGTTCTTC. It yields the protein CASSLCSSGREQFF.

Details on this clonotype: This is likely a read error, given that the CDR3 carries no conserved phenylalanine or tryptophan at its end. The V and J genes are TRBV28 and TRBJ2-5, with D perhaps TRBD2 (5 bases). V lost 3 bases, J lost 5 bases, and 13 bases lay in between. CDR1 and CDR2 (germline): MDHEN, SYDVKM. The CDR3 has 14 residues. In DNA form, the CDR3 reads TGTGCCAGCAGTTTCGATACTAGTGTCGAGACCCAGTACCTC. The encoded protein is CASSFDTSVETQYL.

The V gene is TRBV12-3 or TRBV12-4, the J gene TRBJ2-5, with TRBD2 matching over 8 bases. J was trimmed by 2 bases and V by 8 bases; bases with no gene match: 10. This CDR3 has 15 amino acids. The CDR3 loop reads CASPPGGYWQETQYF. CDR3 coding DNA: TGTGCCAGCCCTCCGGGGGGGTATTGGCAAGAGACCCAGTACTTC.

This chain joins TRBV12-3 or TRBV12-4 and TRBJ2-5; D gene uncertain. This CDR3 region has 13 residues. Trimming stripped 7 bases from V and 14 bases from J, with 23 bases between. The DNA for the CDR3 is TGTGCCAGCACCCAGCCCGCGGCGGAGATCCAATACTTC. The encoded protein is CASTQPAAEIQYF.

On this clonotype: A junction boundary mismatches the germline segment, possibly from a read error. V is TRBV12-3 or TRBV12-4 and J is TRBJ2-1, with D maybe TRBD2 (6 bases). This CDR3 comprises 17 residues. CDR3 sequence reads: CASSSPHGGLAGNEQFF. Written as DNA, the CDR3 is TGTGCCAGTAGTTCACCCCACGGGGGACTGGCGGGCAATGAGCAGTTCTTC.